A selection of T cell receptor beta chains follows, all from one sample in a study of radiation and T cells in renal cell carcinoma. Some clones are missing from TCRdb's copy, which holds only in-frame ones; the method was immunoSEQ multiplex PCR. The sample has some 50,000 clones, 65% to 90% seen once. The source material was blood, sampled from a patient whose treatment included radiotherapy and nephrectomy. The receptors were gathered from a woman between 70 and 85 years old with renal cell carcinoma. The CDR3 runs from the conserved cysteine through the conserved F or W. The D gene is left open where the match is weak. Not every row has a clone size; where given, it reads once, few, many or a size class.

>-|-|TRBJ2-2|TRBV9
CASSVFRAGELFF
TGTGCCAGCAGCGTATTTAGGGCCGGGGAGCTGTTTTTT
>-|-|TRBJ1-5|TRBV19
CASSIDGQNQPQHF
TGTGCCAGTAGTATAGACGGACAGAATCAGCCCCAGCATTTT
>-|-|TRBJ1-5|TRBV15
CATSRDRLSNQPQHF
TGTGCCACCAGCAGAGACAGGTTAAGCAATCAGCCCCAGCATTTT
>TRBD1|once|TRBJ1-2|TRBV7-8
CASSPGTGGGYGYTF
TGTGCCAGCAGCCCAGGGACAGGGGGGGGCTATGGCTACACCTTC
>-|-|TRBJ1-2|TRBV6-5
CASSYSAAYGYTF
TGTGCCAGCAGTTACTCGGCAGCCTATGGCTACACCTTC
>-|-|TRBJ2-2|TRBV27
CASSFGPNTGELFF
TGTGCCAGCAGTTTCGGCCCCAACACCGGGGAGCTGTTTTTT
>-|-|TRBJ2-3|TRBV7-9
CASSRLGAFTQYF
TGTGCCAGCAGCCGTCTCGGGGCGTTTACGCAGTATTTT
>-|-|TRBJ1-5|TRBV19
CASSIEGRGNQPQHF
TGTGCCAGTAGTATAGAGGGACGGGGAAATCAGCCCCAGCATTTT
>-|-|TRBJ1-1|TRBV5-1
CASSFGNPGDTEAFF
TGCGCCAGCAGCTTTGGGAACCCTGGGGACACTGAAGCTTTCTTT
>-|once|TRBJ1-3|TRBV9
CASSAGTPSGNTIYF
TGTGCCAGCAGCGCGGGGACACCCTCTGGAAACACCATATATTTT
>-|-|TRBJ2-3|TRBV6-5
CASSYGEPLTDTQYF
TGTGCCAGCAGTTACGGGGAGCCTCTTACAGATACGCAGTATTTT
>TRBD1|-|TRBJ1-2|TRBV18
CASSPTGLINYGYTF
TGTGCCAGCTCACCGACAGGGCTAATTAACTATGGCTACACCTTC
>-|-|TRBJ1-2|TRBV19
CASSIGSTNYGYTF
TGTGCCAGTAGTATAGGGTCGACTAACTATGGCTACACCTTC
>-|-|TRBJ2-7|TRBV9
CASSVGGTVSYEQYF
TGTGCCAGCAGCGTAGGGGGTACAGTCTCCTACGAGCAGTACTTC
>-|-|TRBJ2-3|TRBV19
CASSIGVGGTDTQYF
TGTGCCAGTAGTATAGGGGTGGGGGGCACAGATACGCAGTATTTT
>-|-|TRBJ1-4|TRBV9
CASSVEGRGRKEKLFF
TGTGCCAGCAGCGTAGAGGGAAGGGGAAGGAAGGAAAAACTGTTTTTT
>-|once|TRBJ1-1|TRBV18
CASSPRQHLNTEAFF
TGTGCCAGCTCACCACGGCAACACCTGAACACTGAAGCTTTCTTT
>-|-|TRBJ2-7|TRBV27
CASSVSRKAYEQYF
TGTGCCAGCAGTGTGTCGCGAAAGGCCTACGAGCAGTACTTC
>-|-|TRBJ1-3|TRBV5-8
CASSSPGNTIYF
TGTGCCAGCAGCTCTCCTGGAAACACCATATATTTT
>-|once|TRBJ2-2|TRBV7-6
CASSLAPTGTGELFF
TGTGCCAGCAGCTTGGCCCCAACAGGCACCGGGGAGCTGTTTTTT
>-|once|TRBJ2-3|TRBV7-8
CASSAPGLSYPDTQYF
TGTGCCAGCAGCGCGCCGGGACTCAGCTATCCAGATACGCAGTATTTT
>-|-|TRBJ1-1|TRBV5-1
CASSLVLGDMNTEAFF
TGCGCCAGCAGCTTGGTGTTGGGGGACATGAACACTGAAGCTTTCTTT